This T cell receptor (beta chain) originates from a study of blood T cell repertoires in COVID-19 (TCRdb year 2020). For context, the study as a whole: Samples from collaborators originated in the United States, Italy and Spain and spanned both the acute and convalescent phases of COVID-19. The prospective study material was composed of cDNA or gDNA derived from T cells, B-cell-depleted T cells, or PBMCs. The samples were drawn from the first 160 participants of the ongoing ImmuneRACE study and from 1,254 subjects provided by 6 global collaborators. A de-identified subject ID, COVID-19 status, age in years and sex were almost always included in the sample metadata. The repertoires were released in a freely available public database intended as a resource for research on the immune response to SARS-CoV-2. HLA class I and class II types, where available, came from metadata supplied by the sample provider rather than from assay-based typing. The dataset comprised deeply sampled blood TCRbeta repertoires from subjects exposed to, actively infected with, or recovered from COVID-19. Points the paper makes about the study in general: Clinical and demographic metadata were provided uncurated, with the amount varying by source and participant.

A note on this clone: Its antigen is still unknown. One base away there is no much larger clone; base qualities are not given.

TCRbeta CDR3 regions were amplified from genomic DNA by means of the immunoSEQ Assay, a bias-controlled multiplex PCR. In the authors' own workflow: The number of nucleated cells in each sample was estimated by amplification of reference gene primers within the assay. To quantify the absolute abundance of each unique TCRbeta CDR3 rearrangement, sequence reads were collapsed and filtered. For each sample, productive Simpson clonality was calculated as the square root of Simpson's diversity index across productive rearrangements. TCRdb took this table from immuneACCESS and kept in-frame rearrangements with V and J called. Such tables lack part of the clones; where checked against another copy, unresolved V genes explain under half of the gap, and the rest is unexplained. V and J calls and clone size follow that table, whereas D and trimming were derived from the DNA. This sample has approximately 99,000 clones in its table, and 79% of those were observed once. The ten largest clonotypes hold less than 20% of the sample.

Collaborating institutions collected whole blood in K2EDTA tubes following their own protocols. For TCRbeta analysis, collaborators shipped samples in one of three forms: frozen whole blood, isolated PBMCs, or DNA extracted from either of those sample types. Deletion took 4 bases off V and 7 bases off J, with a span of 18 bases between the germline ends. From a lookup of the germline V gene, CDR1 and CDR2 are SGHRS and YFSETQ. Including the terminal cysteine and phenylalanine, the CDR3 comprises 16 residues. The read is trimmed to its CDR3 DNA, 48 bases read in frame from base 1. This TCR derives from a woman of 80 years or more with active or convalescent COVID-19. Here the chain combines TRBV5-1 and TRBJ1-6; the D gene cannot be named for sure. The specimen was peripheral blood. The CDR3 in this case is CASSLLSGAFNSPLHF. DNA sequence: TGCGCCAGCAGCCTTTTATCCGGAGCCTTCAATTCACCCCTCCACTTT. Beyond the CDR3, the reference TRBV5-1 and TRBJ1-6 genes provide the residues; the full variable domain reads: KAGVTQTPRYLIKTRGQQVTLSCSPISGHRSVSWYQQTPGQGLQFLFEYFSETQRNKGNFPGRFSGRQFSNSRSEMNVSTLELGDSALYLCASSLLSGAFNSPLHFGNGTRLTVT.